The clone carrying this T cell receptor beta chain showed up just once. Its antigen remains unknown. The data are from a study of shared clonotypes between healthy human individuals. CDR3 length: 14 residues. CDR1 is MNHEY and CDR2 is SMNVEV in the germline V gene (reference sequence). V shed 6 bases and J shed 1 base, with 10 bases lying between them. Replicate PCRs for sorted subsets used around 190 ng DNA; this equaled 33,000 or so T cell genomes. Only in-frame clones appear in the TCRdb table, and some are missing; sequencing was by immunoSEQ multiplex PCR. The table shows 2 million to 2.5 million clones, with about 92% occurring only once. Study conclusions and caveats: The authors expected sequencing depth to affect clonotype sharing among donors.

The J gene is TRBJ1-3, the V gene TRBV27, with D maybe TRBD1 (6 bases). Sequencing used naive CD4+ T cells from PBMCs. Documented subset: CD45RA+ positively selected. The sequence came from a man younger than 30 in good health. Some clones in this sample may be carry-over from other donors' samples. The CDR3 coding sequence is TGTGCCAGCAGACCAGGGGTTTCTGGAAACACCATATATTTT. Its translation is CASRPGVSGNTIYF.